This T cell receptor beta chain was obtained from a study of response to subunit inactivated influenza vaccine. Findings and limits, study-wide: It was suggested by the authors that few new T cells are recruited by each seasonal influenza vaccination.

TCRdb independently ran MiXCR on the RT-PCR reads; one entry per CDR3 protein. The profile covers hundreds of thousands of distinct CDR3 sequences, with more than 11% appearing a single time and 5.5% to 8% taken by the ten largest. There are many counts of this clonotype. Its cognate antigen is unknown. Trimming shortened V by 7 bases and J by 7 bases, and 10 bases separated the two germline ends. Germline-derived CDR1 and CDR2 are MNHNS and SASEGT. The CDR3 consists of 11 residues. The chain combines TRBV6-1 with TRBJ1-1; D not resolved. The sample here was PBMCs from blood, taken roughly 15 days before vaccination. The clonotype comes from a man between 50 and 59 years old who received an inactivated influenza vaccine. CDR3 DNA sequence: TGTGCCAGCACCCTGTGGGGTGAAGCTTTCTTT. It codes for CASTLWGEAFF.